The next 9 T cell receptor beta chains were all read from a single sample in a study of shared clonotypes between healthy human individuals. Clones were read by immunoSEQ multiplex PCR, and TCRdb kept only the in-frame ones, dropping some. The sample records 450,000 to 500,000 clones, 76% being singletons. The specimen was PBMCs. These receptor sequences come from a middle-aged woman in good health. Some clones in this sample may be carry-over from other donors' samples.

The chain has TRBV19 and TRBJ1-4, with 8 bases that match TRBD1. Germline assignment: CDR1 LNHDA and CDR2 SQIVND (reference sequence). Trimming at V came to 6 bases and at J to 8 bases, leaving 5 bases not matched to a gene. The CDR3 extends over 13 amino acids. The CDR3 protein is CASSPHRGEKLFF. In nucleotides, the CDR3 is TGTGCCAGTAGCCCTCACAGGGGGGAAAAACTGTTTTTT.

This clone was counted a single time. The J gene is TRBJ2-3, the V gene TRBV7-2; 14 bases line up with TRBD2. The CDR3 runs 16 residues. CDR1 and CDR2 from the germline V gene are SGHTA and FQGNSA. V lost 5 bases and J lost 2; bases outside the gene matches: 3. The chain's CDR3 is CASSKGLAGATDTQYF. In nucleotides, the CDR3 is TGTGCCAGCAGCAAGGGACTAGCGGGAGCCACAGATACGCAGTATTTT.

CDR3 in DNA: TGTGCCTGGGCTAAGACAGACAACATTCAGTACTTC. This gives the protein CAWAKTDNIQYF. The V gene is TRBV30, the J gene TRBJ2-4; possibly TRBD1 for D (5 bases). V shed 5 bases and J shed 7 bases, with 12 bases lying between them. The CDR3 is 12 residues long. Germline V CDR1 and CDR2: GTSNPN, SVGIG (reference sequence).

The rearrangement links TRBV7-8 to TRBJ2-1, with 9 bases fitting TRBD2. CDR1 SGHVS and CDR2 FQNEAQ come from the germline V gene. This CDR3 region has 18 residues. The ends lost 2 bases at V and 6 bases at J; junction bases unmatched: 14. CDR3 loop: CASSLKALVAGVSNEQFF. In nucleotides, the CDR3 is TGTGCCAGCAGCTTAAAGGCCCTAGTAGCGGGAGTTTCCAATGAGCAGTTCTTC.

The chain employs TRBV9 and TRBJ2-2; TRBD2 matches 7 bases. Germline lookup yields CDR1 SGDLS and CDR2 YYNGEE. V was pared by 3 bases and J by 3 bases, with 5 bases of the junction left unmatched. The CDR3 is 15 residues long. The CDR3 coding sequence is TGTGCCAGCAGCGCCGAGGGACTATACACCGGGGAGCTGTTTTTT. Protein: CASSAEGLYTGELFF.

Worth noting for this clone: At one end, the junction sequence differs from germline, possibly due to a read error. The chain has TRBV9 and TRBJ1-2; D is unclear. Germline V gene sequence: CDR1 SGDLS, CDR2 YYNGEE. The CDR3 extends over 14 amino acids. The CDR3 DNA reads as TGTGCCAGCAGCCACCATGATGGTAACGATGGCTACACCTTC. This codes for CASSHHDGNDGYTF.

The chain is built from TRBV11-2 and TRBJ2-5, with D possibly matching TRBD2 (5 bases). V was clipped by 5 bases and J by 5 bases, with 12 bases between them. The length of the CDR3 is 13 residues. Germline assignment: CDR1 SGHAT and CDR2 FQNNGV. The CDR3 DNA is TGTGCCAGCAGCCGAGGGTTGGCGGAGACCCAGTACTTC. It is translated as CASSRGLAETQYF.

The chain combines TRBV28 with TRBJ1-2; 7 bases agree with TRBD1. Trimming took 11 bases from V and 8 from J; bases not matched to a gene: 11. The CDR3 runs 12 residues. The germline V gene has CDR1 MDHEN and CDR2 SYDVKM. CDR3 sequence: CALRGQAGGYTF. The CDR3 region has the DNA TGTGCCCTAAGGGGGCAAGCGGGGGGCTACACCTTC.

The chain combines TRBV18 with TRBJ2-7, with 8 bases fitting TRBD2. CDR1 KGHSH and CDR2 LQKENI come from the germline V gene. The trim removed 6 bases at V and 7 bases at J, leaving 17 bases unmatched. CDR3 size: 16 residues. CDR3 region: CASSPGVLAAPGEQYF. The CDR3 nucleotides read TGTGCCAGCTCGCCAGGGGTACTAGCGGCACCCGGGGAGCAGTACTTC.